The 4 T cell receptor beta chains reported below all come from one sample, sequenced in a study of cytomegalovirus exposure and HLA in healthy donors. The study ran its PCR with 60 Vbeta and 13 Jbeta primers. Clones were read by immunoSEQ multiplex PCR, and TCRdb kept only the in-frame ones, dropping some. The sample shows about 110,000 clones, roughly 67% of them seen only once. The sample comprised PBMCs. The source of these receptors is a man aged 35-49 years in good health and CMV-seronegative.

Written as DNA, the CDR3 is TGTGCCAGCAGCCGGACTAGCGGGGGAGGCGATACGCAGTATTTT. Its translation: CASSRTSGGGDTQYF. J is TRBJ2-3 and V is TRBV7-2; 13 bases are a match to TRBD2. CDR1 is SGHTA, CDR2 FQGNSA, per germline. The trim removed 5 bases at V and 6 bases at J, leaving 5 bases unmatched. The CDR3 is made up of 15 amino acids.

The chain joins TRBV7-2 to TRBJ2-7; D not resolved. V lost 3 bases to trimming and J lost 2 bases, with 11 bases between them. The CDR3 runs to 14 residues. Germline assignment: CDR1 SGHTA and CDR2 FQGNSA. In DNA form, the CDR3 reads TGTGCCAGCAGCTTGGCAGGCCTACCCTACGAGCAGTACTTC. Its translation: CASSLAGLPYEQYF.

This rearrangement joins TRBV4-3 to TRBJ1-2; the D gene is possibly TRBD1 (5 bases). This CDR3 has 14 amino acids. Looked up from germline, CDR1 is LGHNA and CDR2 is YSLEER. With 2 bases removed from V and 10 bases from J, the gap between germline ends came to 17 bases. The CDR3 coding sequence is TGCGCCAGCAGCCAATCTATACGGGGGGGTTCCTACACCTTC. This gives the protein CASSQSIRGGSYTF.

CDR3 sequence reads: CASSGTGQDEQYF. CDR3 nucleotides: TGTGCCAGCAGCGGAACCGGACAGGACGAGCAGTACTTC. This chain uses TRBV5-4 with TRBJ2-7; TRBD1 agrees at 7 bases. Germline V gene data show CDR1 as SGHNT and CDR2 as YYREEE (reference sequence). With V trimmed by 4 bases and J by 5 bases, 6 bases remained unmatched. This CDR3 spans 13 amino acids.